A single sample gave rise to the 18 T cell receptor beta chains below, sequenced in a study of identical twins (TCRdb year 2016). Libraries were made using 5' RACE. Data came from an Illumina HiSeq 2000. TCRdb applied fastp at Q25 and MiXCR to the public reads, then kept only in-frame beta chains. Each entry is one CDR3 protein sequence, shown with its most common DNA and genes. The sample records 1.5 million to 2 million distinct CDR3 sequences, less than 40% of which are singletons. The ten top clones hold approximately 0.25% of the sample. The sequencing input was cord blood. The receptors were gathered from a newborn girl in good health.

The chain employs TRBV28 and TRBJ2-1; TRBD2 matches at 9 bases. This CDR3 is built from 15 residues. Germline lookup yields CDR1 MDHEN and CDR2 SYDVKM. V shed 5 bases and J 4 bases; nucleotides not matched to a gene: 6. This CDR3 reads CASSPATSGYNEQFF. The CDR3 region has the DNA TGTGCCAGCAGTCCTGCGACTAGCGGTTACAATGAGCAGTTCTTC.

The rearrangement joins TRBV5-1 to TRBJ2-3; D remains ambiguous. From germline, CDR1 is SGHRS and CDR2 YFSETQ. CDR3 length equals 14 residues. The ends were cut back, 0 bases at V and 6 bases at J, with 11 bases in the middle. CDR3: CASSLGIAKDTQYF. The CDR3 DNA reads TGCGCCAGCAGCTTGGGAATAGCCAAGGATACGCAGTATTTT.

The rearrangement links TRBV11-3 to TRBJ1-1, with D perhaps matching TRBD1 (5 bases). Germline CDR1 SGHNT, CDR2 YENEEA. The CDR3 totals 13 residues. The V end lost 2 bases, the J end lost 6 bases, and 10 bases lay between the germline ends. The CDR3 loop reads CASSLPEGPEAFF. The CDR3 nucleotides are TGTGCCAGCAGCTTACCGGAGGGACCTGAAGCTTTCTTT.

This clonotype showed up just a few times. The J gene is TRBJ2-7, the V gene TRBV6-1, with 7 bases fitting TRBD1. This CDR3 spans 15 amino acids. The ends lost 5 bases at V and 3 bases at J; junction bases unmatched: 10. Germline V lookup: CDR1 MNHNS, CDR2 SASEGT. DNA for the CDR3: TGTGCCAGCAGTTTGATCGGGACAGTAGACTACGAGCAGTACTTC. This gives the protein CASSLIGTVDYEQYF.

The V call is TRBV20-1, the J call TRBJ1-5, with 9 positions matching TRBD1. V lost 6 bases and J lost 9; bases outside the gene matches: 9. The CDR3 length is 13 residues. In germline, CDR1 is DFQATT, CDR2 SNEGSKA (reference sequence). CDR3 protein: CSAAGQGFRPQHF. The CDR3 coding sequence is TGCAGTGCAGCTGGACAGGGGTTCAGGCCCCAGCATTTT.

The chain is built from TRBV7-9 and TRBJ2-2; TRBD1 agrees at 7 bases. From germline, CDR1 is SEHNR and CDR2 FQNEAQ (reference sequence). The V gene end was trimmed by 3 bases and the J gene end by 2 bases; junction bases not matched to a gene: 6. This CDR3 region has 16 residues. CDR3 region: CASSLGRQGNTGELFF. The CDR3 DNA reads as TGTGCCAGCAGCTTGGGCCGACAGGGTAACACCGGGGAGCTGTTTTTT.

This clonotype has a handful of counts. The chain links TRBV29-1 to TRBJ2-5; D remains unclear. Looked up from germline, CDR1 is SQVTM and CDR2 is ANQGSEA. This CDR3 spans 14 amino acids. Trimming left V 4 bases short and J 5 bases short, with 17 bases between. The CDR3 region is CSVVGLGSMETQYF. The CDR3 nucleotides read TGCAGCGTTGTTGGGCTGGGAAGCATGGAGACCCAGTACTTC. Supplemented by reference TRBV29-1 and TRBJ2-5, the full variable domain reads SAVISQKPSRDICQRGTSLTIQCQVDSQVTMMFWYRQQPGQSLTLIATANQGSEATYESGFVIDKFPISRPNLTFSTLTVSNMSPEDSSIYLCSVVGLGSMETQYFGPGTRLLVL.

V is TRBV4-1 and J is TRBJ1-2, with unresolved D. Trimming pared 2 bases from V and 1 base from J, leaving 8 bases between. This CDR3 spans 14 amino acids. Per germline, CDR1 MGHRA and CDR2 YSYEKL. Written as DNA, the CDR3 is TGCGCCAGCAGCCAAAGGACCAGTAACTATGGCTACACCTTC. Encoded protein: CASSQRTSNYGYTF.

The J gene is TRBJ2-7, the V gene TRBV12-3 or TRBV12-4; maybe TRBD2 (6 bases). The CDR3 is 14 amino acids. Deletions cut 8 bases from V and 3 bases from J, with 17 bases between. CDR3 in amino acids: CASSRDSPFYEQYF. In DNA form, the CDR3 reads TGTGCCAGCTCCCGGGACTCCCCTTTCTACGAGCAGTACTTC.

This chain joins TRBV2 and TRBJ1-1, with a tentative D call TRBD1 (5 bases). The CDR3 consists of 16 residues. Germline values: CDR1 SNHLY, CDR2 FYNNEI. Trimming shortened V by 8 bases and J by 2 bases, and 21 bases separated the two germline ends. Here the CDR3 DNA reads TGTGCCAGCGCACAGCCGCCAGGGTCAGGTAACACTGAAGCTTTCTTT. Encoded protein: CASAQPPGSGNTEAFF.

The DNA of the CDR3 is TGCAGCGTTTTAGGGACAGGGTCCAACGAGCAGTACTTC. Amino acids: CSVLGTGSNEQYF. The rearrangement uses TRBV29-1 and TRBJ2-7; 9 nucleotides agree with TRBD1. This CDR3 has 13 amino acids. The V segment lost 5 bases and the J segment 5 bases; nucleotides outside the gene matches: 7. Germline V gene sequence: CDR1 SQVTM, CDR2 ANQGSEA.

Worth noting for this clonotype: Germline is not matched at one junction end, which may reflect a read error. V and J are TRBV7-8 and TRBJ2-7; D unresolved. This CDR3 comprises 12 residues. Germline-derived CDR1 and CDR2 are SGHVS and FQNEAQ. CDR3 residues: CTSNGPSYEQYF. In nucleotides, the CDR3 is TGTACCAGCAACGGACCATCCTACGAGCAGTACTTC.

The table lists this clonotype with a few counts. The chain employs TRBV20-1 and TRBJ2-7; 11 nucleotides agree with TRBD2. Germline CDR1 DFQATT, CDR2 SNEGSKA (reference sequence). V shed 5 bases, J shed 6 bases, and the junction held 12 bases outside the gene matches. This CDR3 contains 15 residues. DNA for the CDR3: TGCAGTGCTTTGGGACTAGCGGAGCCCCTATTCGAGCAGTACTTC. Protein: CSALGLAEPLFEQYF.

CDR3 region: CASSLAASSETQYF. CDR3 sequence (DNA): TGTGCCAGCAGCTTAGCGGCTAGCAGTGAGACCCAGTACTTC. The chain employs TRBV7-2 and TRBJ2-5; maybe TRBD2 (5 bases). From germline, CDR1 is SGHTA and CDR2 FQGNSA. The CDR3 consists of 14 residues. V lost 0 bases to trimming and J lost 5 bases, with 10 bases between them.

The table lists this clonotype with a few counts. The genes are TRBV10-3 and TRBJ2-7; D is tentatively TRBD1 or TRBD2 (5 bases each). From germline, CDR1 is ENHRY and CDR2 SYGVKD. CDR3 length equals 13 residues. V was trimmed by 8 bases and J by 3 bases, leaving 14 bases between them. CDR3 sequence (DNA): TGTGCCATCGGTCAGAGGGGTCTCTACGAGCAGTACTTC. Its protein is CAIGQRGLYEQYF.

CDR3 nucleotide sequence: TGTGCCAGCGGTGGAGAGAAGCAGTTCTTC. Its protein product is CASGGEKQFF. This rearrangement joins TRBV12-3 or TRBV12-4 to TRBJ2-1, with D hard to call. This CDR3 has 10 residues. Trimming left V 8 bases short and J 11 bases short, with 10 bases between.

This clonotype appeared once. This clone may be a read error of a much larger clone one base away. CDR3 region: CASSLMRSEQFF. For the CDR3, the DNA is TGCGCCAGCAGCTTGATGCGGAGTGAGCAGTTCTTC. The J gene is TRBJ2-1, the V gene TRBV5-1; unclear D gene. V gave up 1 base and J gave up 9 bases, with 8 bases separating them. CDR1 and CDR2 from the germline V gene are SGHRS and YFSETQ. The CDR3 is 12 residues long.

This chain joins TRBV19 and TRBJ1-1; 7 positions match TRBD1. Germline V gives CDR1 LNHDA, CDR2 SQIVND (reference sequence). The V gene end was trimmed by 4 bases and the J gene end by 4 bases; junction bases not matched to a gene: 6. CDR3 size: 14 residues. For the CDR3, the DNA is TGTGCCAGTAGTACCCGGCAGGGGGGCACTGAAGCTTTCTTT. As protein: CASSTRQGGTEAFF.